Presented here are 3 T cell receptor beta chains from one specimen sequenced in a study of blood T cell repertoires in COVID-19. TCRdb's copy holds only in-frame clones and misses some; the assay was immunoSEQ multiplex PCR. The sample yields some 150,000 clones, about 86% seen once. Source material: peripheral blood. The source of these receptors is a woman aged 60-75 years with acute or convalescent COVID-19.

Here the CDR3 reads CASSDSGGNYGYTF. The CDR3 DNA reads as TGTGCCAGCAGTGACTCGGGGGGAAACTATGGCTACACCTTC. This chain uses TRBV6-4 with TRBJ1-2; a weak D match, TRBD1 (5 bases). V was shortened by 0 bases and J by 2 bases, with 7 bases between the two germline ends. The CDR3 consists of 14 residues. Germline V CDR1 and CDR2: MRHNA, SNTAGT.

The chain recombines TRBV6-1 with TRBJ1-1; D not resolved. The CDR3 extends over 14 amino acids. Trimming removed 6 bases at V and 1 base at J, with 12 bases between. In germline, CDR1 is MNHNS, CDR2 SASEGT. The CDR3 region is CASSKDSGNTEAFF. The CDR3 region has the DNA TGTGCCAGCAGCAAGGATTCAGGGAACACTGAAGCTTTCTTT.

The chain is built from TRBV6-5 and TRBJ2-1; D gene unclear. Germline assignment: CDR1 MNHEY and CDR2 SVGAGI. V dropped 7 bases and J dropped 5 bases, with 12 bases sitting between them. The CDR3 runs 13 residues. The CDR3 sequence: CASTRPADNEQFF. For the CDR3, the DNA is TGTGCCAGCACCAGGCCAGCTGACAATGAGCAGTTCTTC.